Described below is a single T cell receptor (beta chain) sequence and its context. The antigen remains unidentified. MiXCR, applied by TCRdb to the 5' RACE reads, yields one record per CDR3 protein. The sample yields 310,000 or so distinct CDR3 sequences, around 7% seen once. These data come from a study of T cells after yellow fever vaccination. V dropped 6 bases and J dropped 0 bases, with 9 bases sitting between them. CDR1 and CDR2 (germline): DFQATT, SNEGSKA (reference sequence). The CDR3 extends over 12 amino acids. Points from the study as a whole: Abundant clonotypes from the bulk population could get into FACS-sorted repertoires as contaminants.

Sequencing was performed on PBMCs, taken roughly 45 days after the first yellow fever vaccination. The sequence was obtained from a young man who received the YFV17D yellow fever vaccine. The chain carries TRBV20-1 and TRBJ2-7; D is undetermined. This CDR3 reads CSATTHSYEQYF. The CDR3 nucleotides are TGCAGTGCGACGACCCACTCCTACGAGCAGTACTTC.